The 10 T cell receptor beta chains below come from one sample, sequenced in a study of cytomegalovirus exposure and HLA in healthy donors. It was with 60 Vbeta and 13 Jbeta primers that the PCR ran. Here immunoSEQ multiplex PCR was the method, and the copy in TCRdb shows in-frame clones only, minus some. The data contain about 120,000 clones, around two thirds of them singletons. Sequencing input: PBMCs. All receptors come from a human donor in good health.

The chain combines TRBV6-4 with TRBJ2-1; D possibly corresponds to TRBD2 (5 bases). The CDR3 contains 16 residues. Germline CDR1 is MRHNA and CDR2 is SNTAGT. V gave up 2 bases and J gave up 8 bases, with 19 bases separating them. CDR3 loop: CASSDELAGEVDEQFF. The CDR3 DNA follows: TGTGCCAGCAGTGACGAGCTAGCCGGAGAAGTCGATGAGCAGTTCTTC.

The chain recombines TRBV19 with TRBJ2-6, with 7 bases lining up with TRBD1. The germline gives CDR1 LNHDA, CDR2 SQIVND (reference sequence). With 6 bases clipped from V and 0 bases from J, the junction kept 5 bases outside the gene matches. The CDR3 length is 16 residues. Here the CDR3 DNA reads TGTGCCAGTAGGGGACAGCTGTACTCTGGGGCCAACGTCCTGACTTTC. This encodes CASRGQLYSGANVLTF.

This clone was picked up a small number of times. CDR3 in amino acids: CASSLQGALGSTEAFF. CDR3 sequence (DNA): TGTGCCAGCAGCCTACAGGGGGCCCTTGGGAGCACTGAAGCTTTCTTT. The chain has TRBV6-6 and TRBJ1-1; 9 nucleotides align to TRBD1. The CDR3 contains 16 residues. V gave up 6 bases and J gave up 4 bases; unmatched junction bases: 12. The germline CDR1 and CDR2 sequences are MNHNY and SVGAGI (reference sequence).

The J gene is TRBJ2-2, the V gene TRBV5-1, with a weak D call TRBD1 (5 bases). V dropped 0 bases and J dropped 3 bases, with 24 bases sitting between them. Germline lookup yields CDR1 SGHRS and CDR2 YFSETQ. The CDR3 has 20 amino acids. DNA for the CDR3: TGCGCCAGCAGCTTGGGAATGGGCAGGGCTTTTTCATCGGACACCGGGGAGCTGTTTTTT. It translates to CASSLGMGRAFSSDTGELFF. Based on the CDR3 plus reference TRBV5-1 and TRBJ2-2, the full variable domain is KAGVTQTPRYLIKTRGQQVTLSCSPISGHRSVSWYQQTPGQGLQFLFEYFSETQRNKGNFPGRFSGRQFSNSRSEMNVSTLELGDSALYLCASSLGMGRAFSSDTGELFFGEGSRLTVL.

The chain joins TRBV6-6 to TRBJ2-5; possibly TRBD2 for D (7 bases). The J call may be mistaken, given a closer DNA end match to TRBJ2-7. Germline assignment: CDR1 MNHNY and CDR2 SVGAGI (reference sequence). CDR3 length: 15 residues. CDR3 DNA: TGTGCCAGCGCAACGGGGGGCCCTCAAGCGTACGAGCAGTACTTC. Protein product: CASATGGPQAYEQYF.

The chain uses TRBV6-6 and TRBJ2-1, with 9 nucleotides matching TRBD2. CDR1 and CDR2 (germline): MNHNY, SVGAGI (reference sequence). V shed 7 bases, J shed 10 bases, and the junction held 8 bases outside the gene matches. The CDR3 is 13 amino acids. The DNA for the CDR3 is TGTGCCAGCATGGCGGGAGGGCCTCCAGAGCAGTTCTTC. Protein product: CASMAGGPPEQFF.

This clone was counted between two and nine times. The chain joins TRBV5-1 to TRBJ1-2; 7 nucleotides match TRBD1. Germline values: CDR1 SGHRS, CDR2 YFSETQ. The CDR3 is made up of 14 amino acids. The trim removed 0 bases at V and 4 bases at J, leaving 3 bases unmatched. The CDR3, as DNA: TGCGCCAGCAGCTTGGGGCAGGGGGGCTATGGCTACACCTTC. Encoded protein: CASSLGQGGYGYTF.

The rearrangement links TRBV15 to TRBJ1-4; D ambiguous. The germline V gene encodes CDR1 LNHNV and CDR2 YYDKDF (reference sequence). The V end lost 8 bases, the J end lost 5 bases, and 12 bases lay between the germline ends. CDR3 length: 13 amino acids. The CDR3 DNA reads TGTGCCACCCGACAACATTCAAATGAAAAACTGTTTTTT. Amino acids: CATRQHSNEKLFF.

The CDR3 DNA reads TGCGCCAGCAGCTTTGCGTCGAACATTCAGTACTTC. Translation: CASSFASNIQYF. The V call is TRBV5-1, the J call TRBJ2-4; D remains ambiguous. The germline V gene has CDR1 SGHRS and CDR2 YFSETQ. CDR3 size: 12 residues. Trimming stripped 2 bases from V and 7 bases from J, with 7 bases between.

The table lists this clone with a few counts. The CDR3 is CATSREGGKRVAFF. CDR3 in DNA: TGTGCCACCAGCAGGGAGGGGGGGAAGAGGGTAGCTTTCTTT. The rearrangement links TRBV15 to TRBJ1-1; D is possibly TRBD1 (6 bases). Germline V gene lookup returns CDR1 LNHNV and CDR2 YYDKDF (reference sequence). This CDR3 is 14 amino acids long. The V gene lost 3 bases and the J gene lost 10 bases, with 18 bases spanning the gap. The full variable domain, with the rest looked up from reference TRBV15 and TRBJ1-1, is DAMVIQNPRYQVTQFGKPVTLSCSQTLNHNVMYWYQQKSSQAPKLLFHYYDKDFNNEADTPDNFQSRRPNTSFCFLDIRSPGLGDTAMYLCATSREGGKRVAFFGQGTRLTVV.